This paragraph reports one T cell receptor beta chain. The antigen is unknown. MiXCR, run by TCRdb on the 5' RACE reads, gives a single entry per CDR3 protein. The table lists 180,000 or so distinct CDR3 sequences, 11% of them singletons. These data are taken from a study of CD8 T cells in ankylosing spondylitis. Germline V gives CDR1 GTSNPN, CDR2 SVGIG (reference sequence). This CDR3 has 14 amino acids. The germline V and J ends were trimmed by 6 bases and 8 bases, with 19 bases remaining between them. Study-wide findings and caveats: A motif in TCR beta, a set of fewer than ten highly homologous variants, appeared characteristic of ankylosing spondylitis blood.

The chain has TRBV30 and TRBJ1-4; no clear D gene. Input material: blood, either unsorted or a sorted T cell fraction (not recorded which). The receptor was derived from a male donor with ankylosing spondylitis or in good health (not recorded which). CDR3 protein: CACPSGTVGEKLFF. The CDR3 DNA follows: TGTGCCTGCCCGTCCGGCACGGTGGGGGAAAAACTGTTTTTT.